These 5 T cell receptor beta chains came from one sample sequenced in a study of T-cell reconstitution after alpha-beta-depleted transplantation in children. Preparation of the TCRbeta library used unique molecular identifiers. In TCRdb, the PCR reads were re-called with MiXCR into one record per CDR3 protein. The sample has nearly 250,000 distinct CDR3 sequences, 7.5% to 9.5% seen once. The starting material was PBMCs, mostly from graft donor cells, obtained 180 days after TCRalphabeta/CD19-depleted stem cell transplant. The receptors here all came from a male patient under 18 who had a stem cell transplant for acute lymphoblastic leukemia, so the T cells may come from the graft donor.

This clonotype was detected many times. The V call is TRBV7-2, the J call TRBJ1-1; D gene unclear. The CDR3 contains 15 residues. Between the trimmed V and J ends, which lost 3 bases and 2 bases, there was a span of 13 bases. Germline V lookup: CDR1 SGHTA, CDR2 FQGNSA. The CDR3 loop reads CASSLLGRVNTEAFF. CDR3 in DNA: TGTGCCAGCAGCTTGTTAGGGCGGGTTAACACTGAAGCTTTCTTT.

The sample holds many counts of this clonotype. The chain carries TRBV20-1 and TRBJ2-1, with a possible D match to TRBD2 (6 bases). From germline, CDR1 is DFQATT and CDR2 SNEGSKA (reference sequence). The CDR3 extends over 11 amino acids. The CDR3 nucleotides read TGCAGGGGGGGTCCCCTGGCTGAGCAGTTCTTC. Its protein product is CRGGPLAEQFF.

This clonotype was observed many times. The chain is built from TRBV12-3 or TRBV12-4 and TRBJ2-7; D assignment may be TRBD1 or TRBD2 (6 bases each). V lost 8 bases to trimming and J lost 0 bases, with 11 bases between them. The CDR3 spans 13 residues. CDR3 residues: CASQTGASYEQYF. In DNA, the CDR3 is TGTGCCAGCCAAACGGGGGCCTCCTACGAGCAGTACTTC.

This clonotype was seen at least ten times. The chain uses TRBV7-9 and TRBJ1-2; no definite D call. CDR1 and CDR2 from the germline V gene are SEHNR and FQNEAQ (reference sequence). The CDR3 covers 16 residues. V dropped 6 bases and J dropped 4 bases, with 21 bases sitting between them. CDR3 sequence: CASSFTGNPPLYGYTF. CDR3 coding DNA: TGTGCCAGCAGTTTTACCGGGAACCCACCGCTCTATGGCTACACCTTC.

The chain carries TRBV19 and TRBJ2-4; D not resolved. Per germline, CDR1 LNHDA and CDR2 SQIVND (reference sequence). This CDR3 spans 13 amino acids. V lost 4 bases and J lost 3, with 7 bases in between. CDR3 nucleotides: TGTGCCAGTAGTAACCTCAACAAAAACATTCAGTACTTC. Translation gives CASSNLNKNIQYF.